The clone carrying this T cell receptor beta chain has ten or more counts. Its antigen is not known. Uncontrolled infections, other autoimmune diseases, pregnancy or lactation led to exclusion of patients. Regions amplified from RNA transcripts were the TCR beta CDR3 regions. HTBI primers drove first-round RT-PCR of the TCR CDR3. TCRdb passed the multiplex PCR reads through MiXCR, listing each CDR3 protein once. The table includes 600,000 to 700,000 distinct CDR3 sequences, under 15% detected once. This sample stems from a study of T cells in Graves' hyperthyroidism and ophthalmopathy. Study overall: Initial diagnosis, before any treatment, was when peripheral blood was collected. Whole-study findings and limits: The blood repertoire included most of the expanded thyroid clonotypes above 0.001. The model anticipated ophthalmopathy a median approximately 6.5 months pre-onset.

This clonotype was sampled from a woman aged 40 to 50 with Graves' ophthalmopathy. Input material: blood.

CDR3 protein: CASSESVTGELFF. In DNA form, the CDR3 reads TGTGCCAGCAGCGAATCAGTGACCGGGGAGCTGTTTTTT. This chain joins TRBV7-2 and TRBJ2-2; D is undetermined. The CDR3 sequence is 13 residues long. Germline CDR1 SGHTA, CDR2 FQGNSA. Trimming took off 5 bases at V and 5 bases at J, with 9 bases between the two ends.